This entry lists 18 T cell receptor beta chains sequenced from one sample in a study of blood T cell repertoires in COVID-19 (TCRdb year 2020). Library prep was done by the immunoSEQ multiplex PCR assay. TCRdb provides this immuneACCESS table in a form limited to in-frame rearrangements. Some clones are lacking; in checked studies, under half of them reflect an unresolved V gene, and why the rest are absent is not known. Within this sample are around 320,000 clones, with around 91% of them counted one time only. Approximately 4.3% of the sample comes from the top ten. The sequencing input was PBMCs or T cells enriched from blood (not recorded which). The origin of the receptors is a woman between 18 and 30 years old with acute COVID-19.

The sample holds one count of this clone. The chain recombines TRBV11-3 with TRBJ1-2, with D hard to call. The CDR3 contains 15 residues. In germline, CDR1 is SGHNT, CDR2 YENEEA. V lost 2 bases to trimming and J lost 4 bases, with 14 bases between them. CDR3 sequence (DNA): TGTGCCAGCAGCTTAAATCGCCCGGAGTTCTATGGCTACACCTTC. Translation gives CASSLNRPEFYGYTF.

The rearrangement links TRBV28 to TRBJ1-1; D not resolved. Trimming shortened V by 2 bases and J by 7 bases, and 14 bases separated the two germline ends. This CDR3 is built from 14 residues. Germline CDR1 MDHEN, CDR2 SYDVKM. The DNA for the CDR3 is TGTGCCAGCAGTTTAAGGCCAGACTTGGGTGAAGCTTTCTTT. Residues: CASSLRPDLGEAFF.

The chain uses TRBV28 and TRBJ1-2; perhaps TRBD1 as D (5 bases). The CDR3 sequence is 14 residues long. Trimming left V 2 bases short and J 2 bases short, with 9 bases between. CDR1 is MDHEN, CDR2 SYDVKM, per germline. The CDR3 region is CASSLGGMNYGYTF. The CDR3, as DNA: TGTGCCAGCAGTTTAGGGGGGATGAACTATGGCTACACCTTC.

The chain links TRBV19 to TRBJ1-5; 7 nucleotides line up with TRBD1. Trimming cost V 10 bases and J 5 bases; bases outside gene matches: 23. This CDR3 is built from 18 residues. From germline, CDR1 is LNHDA and CDR2 SQIVND (reference sequence). CDR3 coding DNA: TGTGCCACCGGACTCCGGGACAGCCATTCCCAAGCATATCAGCCCCAGCATTTT. Encoded protein: CATGLRDSHSQAYQPQHF.

The chain links TRBV7-3 to TRBJ2-1, with D possibly TRBD2 on 7 matching bases. Germline V gene sequence: CDR1 SGHTA, CDR2 FQGTGA. The CDR3 has 16 amino acids. With 5 bases removed from V and 5 bases from J, the gap between germline ends came to 19 bases. DNA of the CDR3: TGTGCCAGCAGCCTCGCGGGGGCGAGGCCCCACAATGAGCAGTTCTTC. It yields the protein CASSLAGARPHNEQFF.

The chain has TRBV4-1 and TRBJ2-1, with a possible D match to TRBD1 (5 bases). This CDR3 has 17 amino acids. The V gene's germline CDR1 is MGHRA and CDR2 YSYEKL. V was cut by 4 bases and J by 2 bases, with 18 bases left in between. This CDR3 is CASSPQERAGTYNEQFF. The CDR3 nucleotides read TGCGCCAGCAGCCCACAGGAGAGAGCCGGAACCTACAATGAGCAGTTCTTC.

This clone was seen only a few times. The chain links TRBV6-5 to TRBJ2-2, with 7 bases matching TRBD1. This CDR3 has 15 amino acids. Germline V CDR1 and CDR2: MNHEY, SVGAGI. Germline trimming cut 8 bases from V and 3 bases from J; bases unmatched to any gene: 9. CDR3 protein: CASHTGVGDTGELFF. DNA of the CDR3: TGTGCCAGCCATACAGGGGTAGGGGACACCGGGGAGCTGTTTTTT.

The rearrangement joins TRBV7-6 to TRBJ2-2; 9 nucleotides line up with TRBD1. With 0 bases clipped from V and 2 bases from J, the junction kept 4 bases outside the gene matches. Germline CDR1 and CDR2: SGHVS and FNYEAQ. There are 17 residues in the CDR3. DNA for the CDR3: TGTGCCAGCAGCTTAGCGGGACAGGGCATTAACACCGGGGAGCTGTTTTTT. Its translation is CASSLAGQGINTGELFF.

DNA for the CDR3: TGTGCCAGCAGCCAAGAACAGGGGAGCTATGAAGCTTTCTTT. Protein product: CASSQEQGSYEAFF. The chain is built from TRBV14 and TRBJ1-1; 7 bases align to TRBD1. The CDR3 runs to 14 residues. Germline trimming cut 0 bases from V and 7 bases from J; bases unmatched to any gene: 5. Germline values: CDR1 SGHDN, CDR2 FVKESK.

The rearrangement uses TRBV11-3 and TRBJ2-3; 9 bases line up with TRBD2. The V gene end was trimmed by 5 bases and the J gene end by 7 bases; junction bases not matched to a gene: 13. The length of the CDR3 is 16 residues. CDR1 is SGHNT, CDR2 YENEEA, per germline. CDR3 protein: CASSPGRREGLNTQYF. The DNA for the CDR3 is TGTGCCAGCAGCCCTGGGCGGCGGGAGGGCCTGAATACGCAGTATTTT. The full variable domain, its missing parts supplied by reference TRBV11-3 and TRBJ2-3, is EAGVVQSPRYKIIEKKQPVAFWCNPISGHNTLYWYLQNLGQGPELLIRYENEEAVDDSQLPKDRFSAERLKGVDSTLKIQPAELGDSAVYLCASSPGRREGLNTQYFGPGTRLTVL.

The chain recombines TRBV7-9 with TRBJ1-1, with D unresolved. Trimming removed 6 bases at V and 3 bases at J, with 11 bases between. This CDR3 is 13 amino acids long. Germline-derived CDR1 and CDR2 are SEHNR and FQNEAQ (reference sequence). This CDR3 is CASRSVTDTEAFF. Here the CDR3 DNA reads TGTGCCAGCAGGTCCGTCACTGACACTGAAGCTTTCTTT. Complete variable domain (other parts from reference TRBV7-9 and TRBJ1-1): DTGVSQNPRHKITKRGQNVTFRCDPISEHNRLYWYRQTLGQGPEFLTYFQNEAQLEKSRLLSDRFSAERPKGSFSTLEIQRTEQGDSAMYLCASRSVTDTEAFFGQGTRLTVV.

The chain couples TRBV5-1 to TRBJ2-5; 8 positions agree with TRBD1. This CDR3 region has 15 residues. Germline CDR1 is SGHRS and CDR2 is YFSETQ. J gave up 4 bases and V 4 bases, and 9 bases lay outside the gene matches. The CDR3 reads CASSELPTGAETQYF. The CDR3 region has the DNA TGCGCCAGCAGCGAACTACCGACAGGGGCAGAGACCCAGTACTTC.

The chain employs TRBV28 and TRBJ2-1; 7 bases map to TRBD2. V was pared by 8 bases and J by 0 bases, with 7 bases of the junction left unmatched. Germline CDR1 and CDR2: MDHEN and SYDVKM. The CDR3 totals 15 residues. The CDR3 sequence: CASETSRSSYNEQFF. CDR3 bases: TGTGCCAGCGAGACTAGCAGAAGCTCCTACAATGAGCAGTTCTTC. The full variable domain, in which reference TRBV28 and TRBJ2-1 provide the parts outside the CDR3, is DVKVTQSSRYLVKRTGEKVFLECVQDMDHENMFWYRQDPGLGLRLIYFSYDVKMKEKGDIPEGYSVSREKKERFSLILESASTNQTSMYLCASETSRSSYNEQFFGPGTRLTVL.

The chain has TRBV2 and TRBJ1-5; no clear D. Germline CDR1 is SNHLY and CDR2 is FYNNEI. There are 14 residues in the CDR3. The V and J ends lost 2 bases and 0 bases respectively, with 5 bases between them. CDR3 protein: CASSEHYSNQPQHF. The CDR3 DNA reads as TGTGCCAGCAGTGAACACTATAGCAATCAGCCCCAGCATTTT.

V gene TRBV6-1 combines with J gene TRBJ1-1; D is possibly TRBD1 (6 bases). The V end lost 2 bases, the J end lost 11 bases, and 12 bases lay between the germline ends. The CDR3 loop spans 12 amino acids. Germline V gene data show CDR1 as MNHNS and CDR2 as SASEGT. The CDR3 DNA is TGTGCCAGCAGTGAAAACGGCCAGGGGGCTTTCTTT. Residues: CASSENGQGAFF.

The chain carries TRBV27 and TRBJ1-5; 10 bases line up with TRBD1. V was pared by 4 bases and J by 5 bases, with 11 bases of the junction left unmatched. From germline, CDR1 is MNHEY and CDR2 SMNVEV (reference sequence). The CDR3 consists of 17 residues. In nucleotides, the CDR3 is TGTGCCAGCAGTTCACTCCGGGACAGGGGAGCGGATCAGCCCCAGCATTTT. Protein sequence: CASSSLRDRGADQPQHF.

This chain uses TRBV12-5 with TRBJ2-1, with D possibly being TRBD2 (11 bases). V was trimmed by 3 bases and J by 6 bases, leaving 30 bases between them. This CDR3 spans 20 amino acids. CDR1 and CDR2 (germline): LGHNT, FRNRAP. This CDR3 reads CASGFSPGTGASGGINEQFF. For the CDR3, the DNA is TGTGCTAGTGGTTTTTCTCCCGGGACAGGGGCTAGCGGGGGGATCAATGAGCAGTTCTTC. The whole variable domain, remainder taken from reference TRBV12-5 and TRBJ2-1, is DARVTQTPRHKVTEMGQEVTMRCQPILGHNTVFWYRQTMMQGLELLAYFRNRAPLDDSGMPKDRFSAEMPDATLATLKIQPSEPRDSAVYFCASGFSPGTGASGGINEQFFGPGTRLTVL.

The chain links TRBV5-1 to TRBJ2-1, with a possible D match to TRBD1 (6 bases). CDR1 SGHRS and CDR2 YFSETQ come from the germline V gene. The V gene lost 0 bases and the J gene lost 4 bases, with 8 bases spanning the gap. The CDR3 contains 14 residues. In nucleotides, the CDR3 is TGCGCCAGCAGCTTGGTAGGACAGTACAATGAGCAGTTCTTC. This translates into CASSLVGQYNEQFF.